A selection of T cell receptor beta chains follows, all from one sample in a study of blood T cell repertoires in COVID-19. TCRdb keeps only in-frame clones here, not all; method: immunoSEQ multiplex PCR. The profile shows 240,000 or so clones, around 87% of them singletons. Sample: peripheral blood. The receptors derive from a man in his sixties who had recovered from COVID-19. CDR3s include the opening cysteine and the closing phenylalanine or tryptophan.

V: TRBV6-2/TRBV6-3
J: TRBJ1-5
CDR3: CASSYSYRTDFSQISNQPQHF

V: TRBV11-3
J: TRBJ2-5
CDR3: CASSPGTGGTETQYF

V: TRBV5-1
J: TRBJ1-2
CDR3: CASSPGGQGGSYTF

V: TRBV29-1
J: TRBJ1-2
CDR3: CSVETDSYGYTF

V: TRBV5-4
J: TRBJ1-5
CDR3: CASSTQGGNQPQHF

V: TRBV2
J: TRBJ2-7
CDR3: CASKASGGAHSYEQYF

V: TRBV6-1
J: TRBJ2-5
CDR3: CASSEARGETQYF

V: TRBV27
J: TRBJ2-7
CDR3: CASSSRGKSYEQYF

V: TRBV5-1
J: TRBJ1-6
CDR3: CASSSETTGISPLHF

V: TRBV7-9
J: TRBJ1-1
CDR3: CASSHTRGVEAFF

V: TRBV18
J: TRBJ1-1
CDR3: CASSPVGGFTEAFF

V: TRBV30
J: TRBJ1-1
CDR3: CAWSVRRNAEAFF

V: TRBV19
J: TRBJ1-2
CDR3: CASSGRDSGANYGYTF

V: TRBV23-1
J: TRBJ1-2
CDR3: CASSQSIGGYTF

V: TRBV12-5
J: TRBJ1-5
CDR3: CASALDRDGNQPQHF